The 8 T cell receptor beta chains below come from one sample, sequenced in a study of T-cell reconstitution after alpha-beta-depleted transplantation in children. Preparing the TCRbeta library involved the use of unique molecular identifiers. TCRdb recomputed calls from the PCR reads with MiXCR, one row per CDR3 protein. Among hundreds of thousands of distinct CDR3 sequences listed, more than 20% were seen once. The sequencing used PBMCs, mostly from graft donor cells, collected 360 days after TCRalphabeta/CD19-depleted stem cell transplant. The receptor source for this set is a boy younger than two who had a stem cell transplant for acute myeloid leukemia, so the T cells may come from the graft donor.

This clonotype was counted between two and nine times. This chain links TRBV6-5 with TRBJ2-3, with TRBD2 matching 9 bases. The germline V gene has CDR1 MNHEY and CDR2 SVGAGI. The junction had 3 bases not matched to a gene; V was cut back by 1 base and J by 4 bases. This CDR3 comprises 15 residues. The CDR3 protein is CASSYLRGGSDTQYF. As DNA, the CDR3 is TGTGCCAGCAGTTACTTGCGGGGGGGGTCAGATACGCAGTATTTT.

There are many counts of this clonotype. The V and J genes are TRBV12-3 or TRBV12-4 and TRBJ2-2; a weak D match, TRBD1 (6 bases). Trimming cost V 6 bases and J 0 bases, with 11 bases left between them. CDR3 length: 15 amino acids. The CDR3 bases are TGTGCCAGCAGGATACAGGGCGCGAACACCGGGGAGCTGTTTTTT. This translates into CASRIQGANTGELFF.

This clonotype was counted between two and nine times. The rearrangement links TRBV5-1 to TRBJ2-3; 8 bases line up with TRBD2. The CDR3 spans 16 residues. CDR1 and CDR2 (germline): SGHRS, YFSETQ. V shed 0 bases, J shed 4 bases, and the junction held 7 bases outside the gene matches. CDR3 nucleotides: TGCGCCAGCAGCTTGGGACGCAGCGGGGGAGCAGATACGCAGTATTTT. Translating gives CASSLGRSGGADTQYF.

In this sample, this clonotype turned up a few times. The CDR3 DNA reads as TGTGCCAGCAGCTTAATGGGCAGATTCAATGAGCAGTTCTTC. Amino acids: CASSLMGRFNEQFF. The chain couples TRBV7-9 to TRBJ2-1, with D uncertain. The V gene lost 2 bases and the J gene lost 6 bases, with 11 bases spanning the gap. From germline, CDR1 is SEHNR and CDR2 FQNEAQ (reference sequence). The length of the CDR3 is 14 residues.

The genes are TRBV7-6 and TRBJ2-2, with D perhaps TRBD1 or TRBD2 (5 bases each). The CDR3 length is 16 residues. In germline, CDR1 is SGHVS, CDR2 FNYEAQ. The V and J ends lost 6 bases and 5 bases respectively, with 19 bases between them. The CDR3 region is CASRNPFLGETGELFF. CDR3 coding DNA: TGTGCCAGCAGAAACCCTTTTTTAGGGGAGACCGGGGAGCTGTTTTTT.

This clonotype was counted a few times. The chain combines TRBV4-3 with TRBJ1-2; D gene unclear. The CDR3 length is 14 residues. Trimming left V 1 base short and J 7 bases short, with 13 bases between. CDR1 is LGHNA and CDR2 is YSLEER in the germline V gene. The CDR3 here is CASSQVAGRGGYTF. The CDR3 region has the DNA TGCGCCAGCAGCCAAGTCGCAGGACGGGGTGGCTACACCTTC.

The J gene is TRBJ2-3, the V gene TRBV29-1; 10 bases fit TRBD2. CDR3 length equals 17 residues. In germline, CDR1 is SQVTM, CDR2 ANQGSEA. J lost 3 bases, V lost 4 bases, and 13 bases had no gene match. The DNA of the CDR3 is TGCAGCGTTGCCGACACGCCGAGCGGGGGGGGGACAGATACGCAGTATTTT. Residues: CSVADTPSGGGTDTQYF.

This clonotype has more than one count but fewer than ten. The chain is built from TRBV20-1 and TRBJ1-5; 7 bases are a match to TRBD1. The CDR3 runs to 16 residues. Trimming took 5 bases from V and 7 from J; bases not matched to a gene: 17. The V gene's germline CDR1 is DFQATT and CDR2 SNEGSKA (reference sequence). CDR3 region: CSAQRQGGSLGQPQHF. CDR3 DNA: TGCAGTGCTCAGAGACAGGGAGGGTCATTGGGACAGCCCCAGCATTTT.